This TCR beta chain originates from a study of blood T cell repertoires in COVID-19 (dated by TCRdb to the early 2020s). For the wider study: Samples covering the acute and convalescent phases of COVID-19 were provided by collaborators in the United States, Italy and Spain. The material from the prospective study consisted of cDNA or gDNA derived from T cells, B-cell-depleted T cells, or PBMCs. Deeply sampled blood TCRbeta repertoires from subjects exposed to, actively infected with, or recovered from COVID-19 were included in the dataset. The repertoires were made available in a free public database intended to serve as a resource for research on the immune response to SARS-CoV-2. Samples were obtained from the ongoing ImmuneRACE study (first 160 participants) and from 950 to 1,500 subjects provided by 6 global collaborators. A de-identified subject ID, COVID-19 status, age in years and sex were almost always included in the sample metadata. Where available, HLA class I and class II types were obtained from metadata supplied by the sample provider rather than from assay-based typing. On the study overall, not on this receptor specifically: Clinical and demographic metadata were provided uncurated, with the amount varying by source and participant.

The immunoSEQ Assay, a bias-controlled multiplex PCR, was used to amplify TCRbeta CDR3 regions from genomic DNA. The paper's data handling went like this. The number of nucleated cells in each sample was estimated from the amplification of reference gene primers within the assay. Sequence reads were collapsed and filtered to measure the absolute abundance of every unique TCRbeta CDR3 rearrangement. Productive Simpson clonality was computed per sample as the square root of Simpson's diversity index over productive rearrangements. This immuneACCESS table, as held by TCRdb, lists in-frame sequences with V and J called but not all clones. Of the missing ones, under half trace to an unresolved V gene in checked studies; the others have no known cause. V and J calls and clone size are copied from that table; D and trimming were computed from the DNA. This sample holds more than 45,000 clones; approximately 87% were observed only once. Of the sample, roughly 4.7% falls within the top ten clones.

As encoded in the germline V gene (reference sequence), CDR1 is MNHEY while CDR2 is SMNVEV. The CDR3 has 15 amino acids, counting the end cysteine and phenylalanine. Only the CDR3 portion is preserved as DNA: 45 bases, with reading frame beginning at the first base. After removal of 3 bases from V and 5 bases from J, the junction retains 7 bases not matched to a gene. The collaborating institutions used their own protocols to collect whole blood in K2EDTA tubes. Collaborator samples were shipped for TCRbeta analysis as frozen whole blood, isolated PBMCs, or DNA extracted from either sample type. Note on this clone: The antigen it recognizes is unknown. No base quality values were provided; no much bigger clone lies one nucleotide off.

Recombination linked TRBV27 to TRBJ1-5; TRBD1 matches 7 bases in the middle. Specimen: peripheral blood. The TCR comes from a man aged 35 to 55 with active COVID-19. The CDR3 reads CASSFRGQRDQPQHF. In nucleotide form, the sequence is TGTGCCAGCAGTTTTAGGGGACAGCGAGATCAGCCCCAGCATTTT.